This TCR beta chain was obtained from a study of PD-L1 blockade in urothelial cancer. Study information: T cells numbered a median of about 140,000 in the blood samples.

This table comes from immunoSEQ multiplex PCR, and its TCRdb copy is limited to in-frame clones, with some not included. The repertoire holds 100,000 or so clones, 91% seen once, with around 0.92% in the top ten. Trimming cost V 5 bases and J 6 bases; bases outside gene matches: 15. CDR3 length equals 16 residues. Germline V gene data show CDR1 as SGHRS and CDR2 as YFSETQ. This sequence was found in an elderly woman with urothelial cancer. The sequencing here drew on PBMCs, taken around atezolizumab (anti-PD-L1) treatment. This chain uses TRBV5-1 with TRBJ2-7, with TRBD2 matching over 9 bases. This chain's CDR3 is CASRAGIGGGASEQYF. DNA of the CDR3: TGCGCCAGCAGGGCTGGAATAGGCGGGGGGGCGAGCGAGCAGTACTTC. Filled out from reference TRBV5-1 and TRBJ2-7, the complete variable domain reads KAGVTQTPRYLIKTRGQQVTLSCSPISGHRSVSWYQQTPGQGLQFLFEYFSETQRNKGNFPGRFSGRQFSNSRSEMNVSTLELGDSALYLCASRAGIGGGASEQYFGPGTRLTVT.